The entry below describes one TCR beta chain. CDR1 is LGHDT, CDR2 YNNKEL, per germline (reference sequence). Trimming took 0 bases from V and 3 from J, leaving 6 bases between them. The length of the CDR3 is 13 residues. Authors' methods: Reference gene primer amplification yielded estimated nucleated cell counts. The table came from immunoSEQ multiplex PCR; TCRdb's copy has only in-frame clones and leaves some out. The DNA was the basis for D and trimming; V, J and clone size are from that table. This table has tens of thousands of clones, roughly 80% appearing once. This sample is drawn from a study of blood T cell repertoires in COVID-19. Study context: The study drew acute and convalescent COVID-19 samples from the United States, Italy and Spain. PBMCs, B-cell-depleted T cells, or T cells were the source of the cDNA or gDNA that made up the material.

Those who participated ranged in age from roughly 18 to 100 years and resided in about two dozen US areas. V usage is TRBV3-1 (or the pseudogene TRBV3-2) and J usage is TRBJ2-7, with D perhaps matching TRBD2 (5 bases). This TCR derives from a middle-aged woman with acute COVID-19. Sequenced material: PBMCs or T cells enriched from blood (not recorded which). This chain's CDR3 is CASSQELGYEQYF. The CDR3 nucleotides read TGTGCCAGCAGCCAAGAACTAGGCTACGAGCAGTACTTC.